A selection of T cell receptor beta chains follows, all from one sample in a study of cytomegalovirus exposure and HLA in healthy donors. Repertoires were generated with immunoSEQ multiplex PCR, while TCRdb's copy carries only in-frame clones and drops some. This sample has tens of thousands of clones, with about 80% found just once. Sequences were obtained from PBMCs. The origin of the receptors is a man between 60 and 75 years old in good health and CMV-seropositive. The CDR3 runs from the conserved cysteine through the conserved F or W. D genes are given only for firm matches. Clone size is stated in some rows and not others, as once, few, many or a class when expanded.

v_gene	d_gene	j_gene	abundance	CDR3aa	CDR3nt
TRBV12-5	.	TRBJ1-2	many	CASGTSGGRGYGYTF	TGTGCTAGTGGCACAAGCGGGGGGCGCGGCTATGGCTACACCTTC
TRBV7-8	.	TRBJ2-7	.	CASSLAGARDEQYF	TGTGCCAGCAGCTTAGCAGGGGCAAGGGACGAGCAGTACTTC
TRBV19	.	TRBJ2-7	few	CASSPGTSGSYEQYF	TGTGCCAGTAGCCCCGGGACTTCTGGATCCTACGAGCAGTACTTC
TRBV4-1	.	TRBJ2-3	.	CASSQGRISLTDTQYF	TGCGCCAGCAGCCAAGGTAGAATCTCCCTCACAGATACGCAGTATTTT
TRBV11-3	TRBD1	TRBJ2-7	.	CASSPGTDFSYEQYF	TGTGCCAGCAGCCCCGGGACAGACTTCTCCTACGAGCAGTACTTC
TRBV10-2	.	TRBJ2-5	.	CASRTLEETQYF	TGCGCCAGCCGGACACTTGAAGAGACCCAGTACTTC
TRBV7-8	TRBD2	TRBJ2-2	.	CASSSSGSNTGELFF	TGTGCCAGCAGCTCAAGCGGGAGCAACACCGGGGAGCTGTTTTTT
TRBV2	.	TRBJ1-5	few	CASSEGGVSQPQHF	TGTGCCAGCAGTGAAGGGGGGGTGAGTCAGCCCCAGCATTTT
TRBV27	.	TRBJ1-1	.	CASSLGDKNTEAFF	TGTGCCAGCAGTTTAGGGGACAAGAACACTGAAGCTTTCTTT
TRBV2	TRBD2	TRBJ2-5	.	CASNEGTSGGKTQYF	TGTGCCAGCAATGAAGGGACTAGCGGGGGGAAGACCCAGTACTTC
TRBV11-3	.	TRBJ1-1	.	CASSRLNLGEVSGTEAFF	TGTGCCAGCAGCCGCTTAAACTTGGGGGAGGTCTCGGGGACTGAAGCTTTCTTT
TRBV5-6	TRBD1	TRBJ1-2	once	CASSLGLGQYYGYTF	TGTGCCAGCAGCTTGGGGCTGGGACAGTACTATGGCTACACCTTC